The T cell receptor (beta chain) under discussion was sequenced for a study of T cell repertoires in cytomegalovirus infection. Study-wide findings and caveats: Dominating the ex vivo response were HLA-C-restricted CMV-specific TCR beta clonotypes.

Only a few counts were recorded for this clonotype. The target antigen is unknown. The V gene's germline CDR1 is LGHNA and CDR2 YNFKEQ. J was trimmed by 2 bases and V by 4 bases; bases with no gene match: 7. This CDR3 region has 15 residues. Each CDR3 protein is one row after TCRdb ran MiXCR on the reads. This sample has around 340,000 distinct CDR3 sequences; almost 30% occur once, and the top ten carry 20%. Material: cultured PBMCs, obtained from culture after CMV antigen stimulation. The TCR originated in a human donor in good health (CMV status not recorded). Some clones in this sample may be carry-over from other donors' samples. The chain combines TRBV4-2 with TRBJ2-5; 7 positions agree with TRBD1. The CDR3 sequence is CASSRSGTVQETQYF. The CDR3 coding sequence is TGTGCCAGCAGCCGATCCGGGACAGTGCAAGAGACCCAGTACTTC.